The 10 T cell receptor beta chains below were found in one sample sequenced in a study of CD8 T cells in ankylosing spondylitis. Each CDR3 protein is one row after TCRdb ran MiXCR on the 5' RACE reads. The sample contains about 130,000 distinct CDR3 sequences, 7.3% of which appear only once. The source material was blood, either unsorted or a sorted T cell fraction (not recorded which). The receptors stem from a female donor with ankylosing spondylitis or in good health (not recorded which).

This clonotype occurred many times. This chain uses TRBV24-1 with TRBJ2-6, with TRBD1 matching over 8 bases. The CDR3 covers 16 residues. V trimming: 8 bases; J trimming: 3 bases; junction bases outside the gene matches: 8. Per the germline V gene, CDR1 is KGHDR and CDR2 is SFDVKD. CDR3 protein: CATTRTGMRGANVLTF. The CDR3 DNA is TGTGCCACCACCAGGACAGGGATGCGTGGGGCCAACGTCCTGACTTTC.

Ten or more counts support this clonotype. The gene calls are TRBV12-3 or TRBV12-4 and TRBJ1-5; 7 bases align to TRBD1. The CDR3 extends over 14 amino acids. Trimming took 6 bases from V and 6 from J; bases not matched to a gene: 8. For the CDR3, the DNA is TGTGCCAGCAGGGCACAGGGGACGGGTCAGCCCCAGCATTTT. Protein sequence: CASRAQGTGQPQHF.

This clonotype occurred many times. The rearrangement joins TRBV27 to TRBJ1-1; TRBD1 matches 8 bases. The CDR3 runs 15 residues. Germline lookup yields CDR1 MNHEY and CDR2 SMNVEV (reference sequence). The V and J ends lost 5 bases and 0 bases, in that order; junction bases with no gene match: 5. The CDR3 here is CASSPPGQVNTEAFF. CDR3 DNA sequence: TGTGCCAGCAGTCCCCCGGGACAGGTGAACACTGAAGCTTTCTTT.

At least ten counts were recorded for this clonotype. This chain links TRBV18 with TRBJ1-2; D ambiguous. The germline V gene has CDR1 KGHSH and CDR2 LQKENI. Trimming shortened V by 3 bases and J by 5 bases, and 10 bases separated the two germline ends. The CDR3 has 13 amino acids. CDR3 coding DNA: TGTGCCAGCTCACCGGGAGAAACTTATGGCTACACCTTC. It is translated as CASSPGETYGYTF.

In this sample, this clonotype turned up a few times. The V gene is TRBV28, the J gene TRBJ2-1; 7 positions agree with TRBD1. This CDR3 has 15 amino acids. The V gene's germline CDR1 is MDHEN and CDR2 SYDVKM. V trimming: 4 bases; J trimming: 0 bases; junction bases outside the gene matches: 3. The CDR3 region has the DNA TGTGCCAGCAGTTCGGGACAGCACTCCTACAATGAGCAGTTCTTC. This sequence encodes CASSSGQHSYNEQFF.

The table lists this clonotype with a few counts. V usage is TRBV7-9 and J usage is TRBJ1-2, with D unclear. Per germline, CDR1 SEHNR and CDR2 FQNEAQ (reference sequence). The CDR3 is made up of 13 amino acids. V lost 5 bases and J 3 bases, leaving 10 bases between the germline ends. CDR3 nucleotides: TGTGCCAGCAGCCCCGCAAGTTACTATGGCTACACCTTC. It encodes CASSPASYYGYTF.

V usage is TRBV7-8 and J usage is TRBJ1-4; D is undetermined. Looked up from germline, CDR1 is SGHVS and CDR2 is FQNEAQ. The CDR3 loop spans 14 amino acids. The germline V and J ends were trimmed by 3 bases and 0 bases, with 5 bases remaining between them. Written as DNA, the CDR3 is TGTGCCAGCAGCTTGGAAACAACTAATGAAAAACTGTTTTTT. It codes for CASSLETTNEKLFF.

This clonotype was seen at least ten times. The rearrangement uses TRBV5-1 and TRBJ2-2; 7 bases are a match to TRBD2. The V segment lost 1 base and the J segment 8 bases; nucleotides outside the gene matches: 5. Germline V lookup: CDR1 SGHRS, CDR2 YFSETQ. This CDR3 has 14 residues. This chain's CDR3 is CASSLSGLVGELFF. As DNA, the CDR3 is TGCGCCAGCAGCTTGTCCGGACTAGTTGGGGAGCTGTTTTTT.

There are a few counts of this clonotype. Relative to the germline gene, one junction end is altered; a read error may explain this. CDR3 residues: CASSQSGTGAGELFF. CDR3 DNA sequence: TGTGCTAGCAGCCAATCCGGGACAGGGGCCGGGGAGCTGTTTTTT. The V gene is TRBV7-7, the J gene TRBJ2-2; 10 nucleotides align to TRBD1. The length of the CDR3 is 15 residues. CDR1 is SSHAT and CDR2 is FNYEAQ in the germline V gene (reference sequence).

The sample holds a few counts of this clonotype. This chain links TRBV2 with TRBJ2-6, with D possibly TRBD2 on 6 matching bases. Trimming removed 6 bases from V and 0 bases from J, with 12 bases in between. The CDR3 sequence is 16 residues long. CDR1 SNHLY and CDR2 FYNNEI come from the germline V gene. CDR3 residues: CASRKGGFSGANVLTF. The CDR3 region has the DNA TGTGCCAGCAGAAAAGGAGGGTTCTCTGGGGCCAACGTCCTGACTTTC.